Below, 29 T cell receptor beta chains from the same sample are listed, as sequenced in a study of cytomegalovirus exposure and HLA in healthy donors. 13 Jbeta primers and 60 Vbeta primers were used for the PCR. Clones were read by immunoSEQ multiplex PCR, and TCRdb kept only the in-frame ones, dropping some. The profile shows almost 200,000 clones, roughly 80% of them singletons. Material for sequencing was PBMCs. The receptors here all came from a male donor in good health and CMV-seropositive.

The chain combines TRBV7-2 with TRBJ1-6; 7 bases align to TRBD1. The CDR3 spans 14 residues. Germline assignment: CDR1 SGHTA and CDR2 FQGNSA. The V and J ends lost 5 bases and 10 bases, in that order; junction bases with no gene match: 8. CDR3 region: CASSTRQGESPLHF. The CDR3 DNA reads as TGTGCCAGCAGCACCCGACAGGGCGAGTCACCCCTCCACTTT.

V is TRBV5-1 and J is TRBJ1-1; no definite D call. With 4 bases removed from V and 0 bases from J, the gap between germline ends came to 10 bases. CDR1 is SGHRS, CDR2 YFSETQ, per germline. This CDR3 region has 14 residues. For the CDR3, the DNA is TGCGCCAGCAGCCCGGGGTCCTTGAACACTGAAGCTTTCTTT. This codes for CASSPGSLNTEAFF.

Concerning this clone itself: Since a far larger clone is one base different, this is likely a read error. The chain employs TRBV7-3 and TRBJ1-1; the D gene is possibly TRBD1 (6 bases). The CDR3 covers 13 residues. V lost 5 bases and J lost 1, with 8 bases in between. Looked up from germline, CDR1 is SGHTA and CDR2 is FQGTGA. The DNA of the CDR3 is TGTGCCAGCAGCGTACAGGGGAACACTGAAGCTTTCTTT. This codes for CASSVQGNTEAFF.

The rearrangement uses TRBV25-1 and TRBJ2-5; TRBD1 matches at 9 bases. The CDR3 runs to 16 residues. V shed 4 bases, J shed 1 base, and the junction held 7 bases outside the gene matches. The V gene's germline CDR1 is MGHDK and CDR2 SYGVNS. The CDR3 region has the DNA TGTGCCAGCAGTGCGGACAGGGGCAAGACCCAAGAGACCCAGTACTTC. Amino acids: CASSADRGKTQETQYF. The complete variable domain, with remaining parts taken from reference TRBV25-1 and TRBJ2-5, reads EADIYQTPRYLVIGTGKKITLECSQTMGHDKMYWYQQDPGMELHLIHYSYGVNSTEKGDLSSESTVSRIRTEHFPLTLESARPSHTSQYLCASSADRGKTQETQYFGPGTRLLVL.

The DNA of the CDR3 is TGTGCCAGCAGTCAGACTAGCGGGGACACCGGGGAGCTGTTTTTT. It encodes CASSQTSGDTGELFF. V usage is TRBV2 and J usage is TRBJ2-2, with 11 bases fitting TRBD2. The CDR3 extends over 15 amino acids. The germline gives CDR1 SNHLY, CDR2 FYNNEI. With V trimmed by 5 bases and J by 3 bases, 2 bases remained unmatched.

To note about this clone: The junction departs from the called germline gene at one end, perhaps through a read error. Other DNA variants within this sample encode the same CDR3. The chain joins TRBV19 to TRBJ1-4; D perhaps matches TRBD1 (5 bases). The CDR3 length is 13 residues. Germline CDR1 is LNHDA and CDR2 is SQIVND (reference sequence). CDR3 sequence (DNA): TGTGCCAGTAGTACGCGGGGCCGGGAAAAGCTGTTTTTT. It translates to CASSTRGREKLFF.

The chain combines TRBV7-2 with TRBJ2-7, with 7 bases identical to TRBD1. This CDR3 contains 15 residues. Unmatched junction bases numbered 7, after V lost 5 bases and J lost 0 bases. Germline values: CDR1 SGHTA, CDR2 FQGNSA. CDR3 nucleotides: TGTGCCAGCAGCCCTGGACAGGAAAGCTCCTACGAGCAGTACTTC. This translates into CASSPGQESSYEQYF.

Points on this clone: The same CDR3 also results from other DNA sequences found in this sample. This rearrangement joins TRBV6-6 to TRBJ2-7; maybe TRBD1 (6 bases). Germline lookup yields CDR1 MNHNY and CDR2 SVGAGI (reference sequence). V was shortened by 5 bases and J by 7 bases, with 24 bases between the two germline ends. CDR3 size: 16 residues. The DNA for the CDR3 is TGTGCCAGCAGTCGGACCGGGACCAGGGGTGGGGATGAGCAGTACTTC. As protein: CASSRTGTRGGDEQYF.

CDR3 residues: CASSSTGGEKLFF. As DNA, the CDR3 is TGTGCCAGCAGTTCTACAGGGGGGGAAAAACTGTTTTTT. This chain joins TRBV27 and TRBJ1-4, with 8 bases lining up with TRBD1. There are 13 residues in the CDR3. Trimming removed 4 bases from V and 8 bases from J; junction bases left unmatched: 3. Germline assignment: CDR1 MNHEY and CDR2 SMNVEV (reference sequence).

The chain combines TRBV6-6 with TRBJ1-2; D remains ambiguous. V was trimmed by 6 bases and J by 8 bases, leaving 13 bases between them. The CDR3 consists of 12 residues. CDR1 is MNHNY and CDR2 is SVGAGI in the germline V gene (reference sequence). CDR3 sequence: CASSLLAGGYTF. CDR3 nucleotide sequence: TGTGCCAGCAGCCTACTAGCGGGAGGCTACACCTTC.

V is TRBV7-2 and J is TRBJ1-5; D is unclear. V shed 2 bases and J shed 2 bases, with 16 bases lying between them. CDR1 and CDR2 from the germline V gene are SGHTA and FQGNSA. The CDR3 runs 17 residues. The CDR3 reads CASSLTYGVDGNQPQHF. The CDR3, as DNA: TGTGCCAGCAGCTTAACATACGGGGTAGATGGCAATCAGCCCCAGCATTTT.

This chain connects TRBV6-7 to TRBJ1-5, with TRBD1 matching 9 bases. TRBV6-7 is marked as an open reading frame, function uncertain. The CDR3 runs 17 residues. The V and J ends lost 6 bases and 6 bases, in that order; junction bases with no gene match: 15. The CDR3 coding sequence is TGTGCCAGCAGCTATAGGCCGGACAGGGGAATATGTCAGCCCCAGCATTTT. Protein product: CASSYRPDRGICQPQHF.

The count of this clone is one. The V gene is TRBV4-3, the J gene TRBJ1-2, with TRBD1 identical over 7 bases. The germline CDR1 and CDR2 sequences are LGHNA and YSLEER. The CDR3 totals 15 residues. Trimming at V came to 5 bases and at J to 2 bases, leaving 8 bases not matched to a gene. This CDR3 is CASSDRAGGNYGYTF. The CDR3 DNA reads as TGCGCCAGCAGCGACCGAGCAGGGGGGAACTATGGCTACACCTTC.

V gene TRBV6-4 combines with J gene TRBJ2-1, with TRBD1 identical over 9 bases. Germline V gene sequence: CDR1 MRHNA, CDR2 SNTAGT. After removal of 5 bases from V and 7 bases from J, the junction contained 6 bases not matched to a gene. This CDR3 contains 14 residues. CDR3 protein: CASSPRQGGNEQFF. For the CDR3, the DNA is TGTGCCAGCAGTCCCCGACAGGGGGGGAATGAGCAGTTCTTC.

In its sample, this clone was seen a few times. The V and J genes are TRBV7-9 and TRBJ1-5, with D perhaps matching TRBD1 (5 bases). Germline values: CDR1 SEHNR, CDR2 FQNEAQ (reference sequence). The CDR3 has 13 amino acids. With 5 bases removed from V and 4 bases from J, the gap between germline ends came to 9 bases. As DNA, the CDR3 is TGTGCCAGCAGCCGAGACAGTAATCAGCCCCAGCATTTT. It translates to CASSRDSNQPQHF.

This rearrangement joins TRBV27 to TRBJ2-1, with D hard to call. Germline V gene lookup returns CDR1 MNHEY and CDR2 SMNVEV (reference sequence). V was pared by 0 bases and J by 7 bases, with 10 bases between. CDR3 length: 14 amino acids. In DNA form, the CDR3 reads TGTGCCAGCAGTTTATCTCTAGTGGGTAATGAGCAGTTCTTC. It translates to CASSLSLVGNEQFF.

This chain joins TRBV11-2 and TRBJ2-1, with D perhaps matching TRBD2 (6 bases). This CDR3 contains 15 residues. V lost 4 bases and J 0 bases, leaving 10 bases between the germline ends. CDR1 is SGHAT and CDR2 is FQNNGV in the germline V gene. The CDR3 sequence is CASSSRLVSYNEQFF. As DNA, the CDR3 is TGTGCCAGCAGCTCCCGACTAGTCTCCTACAATGAGCAGTTCTTC.

This chain connects TRBV5-1 to TRBJ2-1; D not resolved. The CDR3 runs 15 residues. Germline V gene data show CDR1 as SGHRS and CDR2 as YFSETQ. V lost 0 bases to trimming and J lost 0 bases, with 7 bases between them. CDR3 coding DNA: TGCGCCAGCAGCTTGGACAGAAGCTCCTACAATGAGCAGTTCTTC. This translates into CASSLDRSSYNEQFF. Full variable domain (remainder filled in from reference TRBV5-1 and TRBJ2-1): KAGVTQTPRYLIKTRGQQVTLSCSPISGHRSVSWYQQTPGQGLQFLFEYFSETQRNKGNFPGRFSGRQFSNSRSEMNVSTLELGDSALYLCASSLDRSSYNEQFFGPGTRLTVL.

The chain joins TRBV5-6 to TRBJ1-4; D remains unclear. This CDR3 is built from 15 residues. Germline loops: CDR1 SGHDT, CDR2 YYEEEE. Trimming shortened V by 4 bases and J by 6 bases, and 16 bases separated the two germline ends. Here the CDR3 reads CASSPQTGRHEKLFF. The DNA of the CDR3 is TGTGCCAGCAGCCCACAAACGGGGAGACATGAAAAACTGTTTTTT.

J is TRBJ1-5 and V is TRBV4-2, with D possibly TRBD1 on 6 matching bases. Per the germline V gene, CDR1 is LGHNA and CDR2 is YNFKEQ. V lost 1 base to trimming and J lost 7 bases, with 17 bases between them. The length of the CDR3 is 16 residues. CDR3 coding DNA: TGTGCCAGCAGCCAAGGGGGGCCGCAGGCCAACCAGCCCCAGCATTTT. As protein: CASSQGGPQANQPQHF.

The chain combines TRBV9 with TRBJ1-1; 11 bases map to TRBD1. Germline CDR1 is SGDLS and CDR2 is YYNGEE. The V and J ends lost 0 bases and 3 bases, in that order; junction bases with no gene match: 7. The CDR3 length is 17 residues. The DNA of the CDR3 is TGTGCCAGCAGCGTAGCTGGTGGACAGGGGGCCGACACTGAAGCTTTCTTT. Residues: CASSVAGGQGADTEAFF.

The chain has TRBV5-4 and TRBJ2-5, with TRBD2 matching over 8 bases. V was clipped by 0 bases and J by 5 bases; unmatched bases: 6. Germline CDR1 reads SGHNT; CDR2 reads YYREEE (reference sequence). This CDR3 spans 15 amino acids. CDR3: CASSLAIGGGETQYF. As DNA, the CDR3 is TGTGCCAGCAGCTTGGCTATAGGCGGGGGGGAGACCCAGTACTTC. The full variable domain, with the rest looked up from reference TRBV5-4 and TRBJ2-5, is ETGVTQSPTHLIKTRGQQVTLRCSSQSGHNTVSWYQQALGQGPQFIFQYYREEENGRGNFPPRFSGLQFPNYSSELNVNALELDDSALYLCASSLAIGGGETQYFGPGTRLLVL.

The V call is TRBV6-5, the J call TRBJ2-7; D is perhaps TRBD2 (5 bases). Trimming left V 5 bases short and J 3 bases short, with 17 bases between. Looked up from germline, CDR1 is MNHEY and CDR2 is SVGAGI. The CDR3 consists of 15 residues. The CDR3 sequence is CASSPGMVSYYEQYF. The CDR3, as DNA: TGTGCCAGCAGTCCGGGGATGGTCAGTTACTACGAGCAGTACTTC.

In its sample, this clone was seen once. J is TRBJ2-1 and V is TRBV7-2; 8 bases agree with TRBD2. The CDR3 length is 15 residues. The germline CDR1 and CDR2 sequences are SGHTA and FQGNSA. With 5 bases clipped from V and 9 bases from J, the junction kept 12 bases outside the gene matches. The CDR3, as DNA: TGTGCCAGCAGCCCGGGCCTAGCGGGCCAAGTTGAGCAGTTCTTC. As protein: CASSPGLAGQVEQFF.

The chain recombines TRBV6-5 with TRBJ1-2, with 9 bases that match TRBD1. This CDR3 contains 14 residues. Per the germline V gene, CDR1 is MNHEY and CDR2 is SVGAGI. V was pared by 2 bases and J by 8 bases, with 6 bases of the junction left unmatched. The CDR3 loop reads CASSYGRTGDGYTF. CDR3 DNA: TGTGCCAGCAGTTACGGAAGGACAGGGGACGGCTACACCTTC.

This clone has a handful of counts. The chain has TRBV28 and TRBJ1-4; D is undetermined. The CDR3 length is 15 residues. The germline gives CDR1 MDHEN, CDR2 SYDVKM. V was cut by 8 bases and J by 8 bases, with 21 bases left in between. The CDR3 loop is CASGRISEIGEKLFF. CDR3 DNA sequence: TGTGCCAGCGGTCGAATTTCGGAGATAGGAGAAAAACTGTTTTTT. Together with reference TRBV28 and TRBJ1-4, the CDR3 gives the full variable domain: DVKVTQSSRYLVKRTGEKVFLECVQDMDHENMFWYRQDPGLGLRLIYFSYDVKMKEKGDIPEGYSVSREKKERFSLILESASTNQTSMYLCASGRISEIGEKLFFGSGTQLSVL.

The chain carries TRBV7-2 and TRBJ2-6, with TRBD2 matching over 11 bases. This CDR3 region has 17 residues. V lost 5 bases to trimming and J lost 2 bases; unmatched junction nucleotides: 5. The V gene's germline CDR1 is SGHTA and CDR2 FQGNSA. The CDR3 nucleotides read TGTGCCAGCAGCCGAGGGACTAGCGGAACTGGGGCCAACGTCCTGACTTTC. Translating gives CASSRGTSGTGANVLTF.

This chain uses TRBV5-5 with TRBJ2-7; 14 positions agree with TRBD2. Germline loops: CDR1 SGHKS, CDR2 YYEKEE (reference sequence). V trimming: 4 bases; J trimming: 1 base; junction bases outside the gene matches: 13. The CDR3 has 19 amino acids. The CDR3, as DNA: TGTGCCAGCAGCCCGCATCTGACTAGCGGGAGGGCGCAGTCCTACGAGCAGTACTTC. Residues: CASSPHLTSGRAQSYEQYF.

V usage is TRBV6-5 and J usage is TRBJ2-1, with TRBD1 matching over 8 bases. CDR3 length: 14 residues. Germline CDR1 is MNHEY and CDR2 is SVGAGI. J gave up 2 bases and V 9 bases, and 6 bases lay outside the gene matches. CDR3 sequence: CASATGATYNEQFF. The CDR3, as DNA: TGTGCCAGTGCGACAGGGGCGACCTACAATGAGCAGTTCTTC.